Here is one TCR beta chain with its context. Its antigen is currently unknown. The data belong to a study of T cell responses to AZD1222 COVID-19 vaccine. The study's findings and limits: A reported finding is that nearly half of spike-specific TCRs target unmutated variant regions.

Data came from immunoSEQ multiplex PCR; TCRdb stores just in-frame clones and leaves some out. The data contain roughly 100,000 clones, 89% of them seen just once; the ten biggest clones take up 18%. The V segment lost 1 base and the J segment 6 bases; nucleotides outside the gene matches: 6. The germline CDR1 and CDR2 sequences are SGDLS and YYNGEE. The CDR3 covers 14 residues. The genes are TRBV9 and TRBJ1-2, with 7 bases identical to TRBD1. This receptor was obtained from an adult in good health. Specimen: peripheral blood, collected on day 0 of AZD1222 vaccination. The CDR3: CASSVQGGADGYTF. The CDR3 coding sequence is TGTGCCAGCAGCGTACAGGGGGGAGCGGATGGCTACACCTTC.